A selection of T cell receptor beta chains follows, all from one sample in a study of blood T cell repertoires in COVID-19. The assay was immunoSEQ multiplex PCR, and TCRdb's table has in-frame clones only and misses some. The data contain 340,000 or so clones, around 86% of them singletons. Sequencing was carried out using PBMCs or T cells enriched from blood (not recorded which). The receptors shown here come from a woman between 35 and 50 years old with acute COVID-19. Both conserved end residues are part of each CDR3. The D gene is left open where the match is weak. Expanded clones are given a class, and other clones once, few, many or no size at all.

d_call: TRBD2; j_call: TRBJ2-5; clone_size: -; v_call: TRBV5-6; cdr3_aa: CASSVGTRKETQYF; cdr3_nt: TGTGCCAGCAGCGTAGGGACTAGGAAAGAGACCCAGTACTTC
d_call: -; j_call: TRBJ1-2; clone_size: -; v_call: TRBV28; cdr3_aa: CASSFSGYGYTF; cdr3_nt: TGTGCCAGCAGTTTTTCGGGGTATGGCTACACCTTC
d_call: TRBD1; j_call: TRBJ2-2; clone_size: -; v_call: TRBV24-1; cdr3_aa: CATSGKETGVTGELFF; cdr3_nt: TGTGCCACCAGTGGGAAAGAGACAGGGGTGACCGGGGAGCTGTTTTTT
d_call: TRBD1; j_call: TRBJ2-6; clone_size: -; v_call: TRBV6-2/TRBV6-3; cdr3_aa: CASSYFRGTADSGANVLTF; cdr3_nt: TGTGCCAGCAGTTATTTTAGGGGGACAGCAGACTCTGGGGCCAACGTCCTGACTTTC
d_call: -; j_call: TRBJ2-1; clone_size: -; v_call: TRBV11-2; cdr3_aa: CASSPLLGGGAIYNEQFF; cdr3_nt: TGTGCCAGCAGTCCACTCCTTGGGGGGGGCGCCATCTACAATGAGCAGTTCTTC
d_call: -; j_call: TRBJ2-1; clone_size: -; v_call: TRBV28; cdr3_aa: CASFVGGGNEQFF; cdr3_nt: TGTGCTTCATTTGTAGGGGGGGGCAACGAGCAGTTCTTC
d_call: -; j_call: TRBJ1-1; clone_size: -; v_call: TRBV9; cdr3_aa: CASSKTLNTEAFF; cdr3_nt: TGTGCCAGCAGCAAGACACTGAACACTGAAGCTTTCTTT
d_call: TRBD2; j_call: TRBJ2-2; clone_size: -; v_call: TRBV25-1; cdr3_aa: CASSEGLAANTGELFF; cdr3_nt: TGTGCCAGCAGTGAGGGACTAGCGGCGAACACCGGGGAGCTGTTTTTT
d_call: TRBD1; j_call: TRBJ1-1; clone_size: -; v_call: TRBV25-1; cdr3_aa: CASSETGVNTEAFF; cdr3_nt: TGTGCCAGCAGTGAAACAGGGGTAAACACTGAAGCTTTCTTT
d_call: -; j_call: TRBJ1-2; clone_size: -; v_call: TRBV6-5; cdr3_aa: CASSLTRGTNYGYTF; cdr3_nt: TGTGCCAGCAGTTTGACCAGGGGTACTAACTATGGCTACACCTTC
d_call: TRBD1; j_call: TRBJ2-7; clone_size: -; v_call: TRBV6-2/TRBV6-3; cdr3_aa: CASSPQTGVLYYEQYF; cdr3_nt: TGTGCCAGCAGTCCACAAACAGGGGTTCTTTACTACGAGCAGTACTTC
d_call: -; j_call: TRBJ2-3; clone_size: -; v_call: TRBV7-3; cdr3_aa: CASSLILADTQYF; cdr3_nt: TGTGCCAGCAGCTTAATCTTAGCAGATACGCAGTATTTT
d_call: -; j_call: TRBJ1-5; clone_size: -; v_call: TRBV18; cdr3_aa: CASSQQGSSNQPQHF; cdr3_nt: TGTGCCAGCTCACAACAGGGTTCGAGCAATCAGCCCCAGCATTTT
d_call: TRBD1; j_call: TRBJ1-3; clone_size: -; v_call: TRBV27; cdr3_aa: CASSLSTGNPALYF; cdr3_nt: TGTGCCAGCAGTTTATCGACAGGGAATCCCGCACTATATTTT
d_call: TRBD1; j_call: TRBJ1-4; clone_size: -; v_call: TRBV7-9; cdr3_aa: CASSLRRTGATNEKLFF; cdr3_nt: TGTGCCAGCAGCTTAAGAAGAACAGGGGCTACTAATGAAAAACTGTTTTTT
d_call: -; j_call: TRBJ2-3; clone_size: -; v_call: TRBV18; cdr3_aa: CASSPRVGTKTDTQYF; cdr3_nt: TGTGCCAGCTCACCCAGGGTAGGCACGAAGACAGATACGCAGTATTTT
d_call: -; j_call: TRBJ2-3; clone_size: -; v_call: TRBV6-5; cdr3_aa: CASSPTDRSTDTQYF; cdr3_nt: TGTGCCAGCAGTCCCACCGACAGAAGTACCGATACGCAGTATTTT
d_call: -; j_call: TRBJ1-1; clone_size: -; v_call: TRBV2; cdr3_aa: CASRTRNTNTEAFF; cdr3_nt: TGTGCCAGCAGAACTAGAAATACGAACACTGAAGCTTTCTTT
d_call: TRBD2; j_call: TRBJ2-1; clone_size: -; v_call: TRBV25-1; cdr3_aa: CASMVLFVWLAGNNEQFF; cdr3_nt: TGTGCCAGCATGGTTTTATTTGTGTGGCTAGCGGGGAATAATGAGCAGTTCTTC
d_call: TRBD2; j_call: TRBJ2-7; clone_size: -; v_call: TRBV7-8; cdr3_aa: CASSLAPGTSGRPQYF; cdr3_nt: TGTGCCAGCAGCTTAGCTCCCGGGACTAGCGGGCGCCCGCAGTACTTC
d_call: -; j_call: TRBJ1-4; clone_size: -; v_call: TRBV27; cdr3_aa: CASTTVQGPLLKLFF; cdr3_nt: TGTGCCAGCACCACGGTCCAGGGGCCCCTCCTAAAACTGTTTTTT
d_call: -; j_call: TRBJ2-1; clone_size: -; v_call: TRBV7-2; cdr3_aa: CASSLAGASEYNEQFF; cdr3_nt: TGTGCCAGCAGCTTAGCCGGGGCTAGCGAGTACAATGAGCAGTTCTTC
d_call: TRBD1; j_call: TRBJ2-5; clone_size: once; v_call: TRBV28; cdr3_aa: CASSRGTGRLETQYF; cdr3_nt: TGTGCCAGCAGCCGAGGGACAGGGAGGTTGGAGACCCAGTACTTC
d_call: -; j_call: TRBJ1-2; clone_size: -; v_call: TRBV19; cdr3_aa: CATQVGAGESYGYTF; cdr3_nt: TGTGCCACCCAGGTGGGGGCAGGGGAGTCCTATGGCTACACCTTC
d_call: TRBD1; j_call: TRBJ2-2; clone_size: -; v_call: TRBV29-1; cdr3_aa: CSVTGWDRGPRLGIGELFF; cdr3_nt: TGCAGCGTAACAGGGTGGGACAGGGGGCCCCGGTTGGGTATCGGGGAGCTGTTTTTT
d_call: TRBD1; j_call: TRBJ2-7; clone_size: once; v_call: TRBV7-2; cdr3_aa: CASSPGQATYEQYF; cdr3_nt: TGTGCCAGCAGCCCGGGACAGGCAACCTACGAGCAGTACTTC
d_call: TRBD1; j_call: TRBJ1-5; clone_size: many; v_call: TRBV12-3/TRBV12-4; cdr3_aa: CASRQGAQPQHF; cdr3_nt: TGTGCCAGCAGACAGGGGGCTCAGCCCCAGCATTTT
d_call: TRBD2; j_call: TRBJ2-1; clone_size: -; v_call: TRBV4-1; cdr3_aa: CASSQKSDRGGLAGLNEQFF; cdr3_nt: TGCGCCAGCAGCCAAAAGTCGGACAGGGGGGGACTAGCGGGCCTCAATGAGCAGTTCTTC
d_call: TRBD1; j_call: TRBJ1-6; clone_size: -; v_call: TRBV27; cdr3_aa: CASSLFWDRGNSPLHF; cdr3_nt: TGTGCCAGCAGCCTATTCTGGGACAGGGGAAATTCACCCCTCCACTTT
d_call: -; j_call: TRBJ1-6; clone_size: -; v_call: TRBV19; cdr3_aa: CASSIEGRLNSPLHF; cdr3_nt: TGTGCCAGTAGTATCGAGGGCAGACTAAATTCACCCCTCCACTTT
d_call: -; j_call: TRBJ1-3; clone_size: -; v_call: TRBV21-1; cdr3_aa: CASRTNAGQGDGNTIYF; cdr3_nt: TGTGCCAGCAGGACAAACGCTGGACAGGGTGATGGAAACACCATATATTTT
d_call: -; j_call: TRBJ1-2; clone_size: -; v_call: TRBV4-3; cdr3_aa: CASSQHPQGGGYTF; cdr3_nt: TGCGCCAGCAGCCAACACCCACAGGGCGGTGGCTACACCTTC
d_call: -; j_call: TRBJ2-5; clone_size: -; v_call: TRBV12-5; cdr3_aa: CASGQVGETQYF; cdr3_nt: TGTGCTAGTGGTCAGGTAGGCGAGACCCAGTACTTC
d_call: TRBD2; j_call: TRBJ2-7; clone_size: -; v_call: TRBV3-1/TRBV3-2; cdr3_aa: CASSQDVPGLAGGRNYEQYF; cdr3_nt: TGTGCCAGCAGTCAAGATGTCCCGGGACTAGCGGGGGGCCGAAACTACGAGCAGTACTTC
d_call: TRBD1; j_call: TRBJ1-1; clone_size: -; v_call: TRBV28; cdr3_aa: CASSPSGQGGEAFF; cdr3_nt: TGTGCCAGCAGTCCCTCGGGACAGGGAGGAGAAGCTTTCTTT
d_call: TRBD1; j_call: TRBJ2-2; clone_size: -; v_call: TRBV6-5; cdr3_aa: CAADRVNTGELFF; cdr3_nt: TGTGCCGCGGACAGGGTTAACACCGGGGAGCTGTTTTTT
d_call: -; j_call: TRBJ2-7; clone_size: once; v_call: TRBV9; cdr3_aa: CASSPSPSIYEQYF; cdr3_nt: TGTGCCAGCAGCCCTAGCCCCTCTATATACGAGCAGTACTTC
d_call: TRBD1; j_call: TRBJ1-6; clone_size: -; v_call: TRBV4-3; cdr3_aa: CASSELRGTGGTPLHF; cdr3_nt: TGCGCCAGCAGCGAACTTAGGGGGACAGGAGGGACACCCCTCCACTTT
d_call: TRBD1; j_call: TRBJ2-6; clone_size: -; v_call: TRBV29-1; cdr3_aa: CSVLTGGSSGANVLTF; cdr3_nt: TGCAGCGTCTTGACAGGGGGGAGCTCTGGGGCCAACGTCCTGACTTTC